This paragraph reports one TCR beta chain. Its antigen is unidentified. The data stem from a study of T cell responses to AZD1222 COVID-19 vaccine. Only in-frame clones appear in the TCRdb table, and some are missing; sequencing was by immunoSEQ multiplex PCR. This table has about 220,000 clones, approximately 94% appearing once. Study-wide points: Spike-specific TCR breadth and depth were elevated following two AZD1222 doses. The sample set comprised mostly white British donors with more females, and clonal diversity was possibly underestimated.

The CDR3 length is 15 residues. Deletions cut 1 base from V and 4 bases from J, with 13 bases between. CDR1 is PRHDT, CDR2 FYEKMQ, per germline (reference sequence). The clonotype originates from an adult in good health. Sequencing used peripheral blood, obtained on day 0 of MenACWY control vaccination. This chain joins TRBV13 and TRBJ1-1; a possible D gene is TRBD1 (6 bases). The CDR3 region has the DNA TGTGCCAGCAGCTTAGCTGGGGGCCGCGGCACTGAAGCTTTCTTT. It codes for CASSLAGGRGTEAFF.